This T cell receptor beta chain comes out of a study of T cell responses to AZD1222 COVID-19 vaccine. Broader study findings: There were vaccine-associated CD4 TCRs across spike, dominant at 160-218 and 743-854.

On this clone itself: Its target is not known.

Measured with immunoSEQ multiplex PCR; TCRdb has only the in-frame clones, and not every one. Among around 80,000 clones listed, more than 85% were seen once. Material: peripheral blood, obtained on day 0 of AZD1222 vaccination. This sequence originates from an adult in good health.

CDR3 in DNA: TGTGCCAGCAGGAGATCAAGTAGGGACGAGCAGTACTTC. Translated, it gives CASRRSSRDEQYF. The rearrangement links TRBV6-5 to TRBJ2-7; D is unresolved. CDR1 is MNHEY and CDR2 is SVGAGI in the germline V gene. V lost 6 bases, J lost 5 bases, and 14 bases lay in between. The CDR3 runs 13 residues.